A selection of T cell receptor beta chains follows, all from one sample in a study of blood T cell repertoires in COVID-19. TCRdb's table, derived via immunoSEQ multiplex PCR, lists solely in-frame clones and lacks some. The sample lists a few hundred thousand clones, roughly four fifths occurring once. The sequenced material came from PBMCs or T cells enriched from blood (not recorded which). These receptors came from a woman aged 50 to 65 who had recovered from COVID-19. Each CDR3 is given with its conserved first and last residue. Each record gives: V gene, CDR3 length, clone size, D gene, J gene, CDR3 DNA, CDR3 protein. The D gene is left open where the match is weak. Some rows have no size entry. The others give once, few or many, or a class for an expanded clone.

TRBV5-1	13	NA	NA	TRBJ1-5	TGCGCCAGCAGCGCTGGCCCGGGTCAGCCCCAGCATTTT	CASSAGPGQPQHF
TRBV3-1/TRBV3-2	15	few	NA	TRBJ1-2	TGTGCCAGCAGCCAAGATAACAGGAGAGTCTATGGCTACACCTTC	CASSQDNRRVYGYTF
TRBV30	17	NA	TRBD2	TRBJ2-7	TGTGCCTGGAGCGGGGGACTAGCGGGAGGCGGTTCCTACGAGCAGTACTTC	CAWSGGLAGGGSYEQYF
TRBV2	15	NA	NA	TRBJ2-7	TGTGCCAGCAGTGAAGCGCCCAGTATTTCCTACGAGCAGTACTTC	CASSEAPSISYEQYF
TRBV19	16	NA	NA	TRBJ2-2	TGTGCCAGTAGTATTTGGGGGGGCATAAACACCGGGGAGCTGTTTTTT	CASSIWGGINTGELFF
TRBV18	16	NA	TRBD1	TRBJ1-4	TGTGCCAGCTCACCACCGGGGACAGGACCTAATGAAAAACTGTTTTTT	CASSPPGTGPNEKLFF
TRBV25-1	12	NA	NA	TRBJ1-2	TGTGCCAGCAGTGAATTATCCGGGTCAATTCGCTTC	CASSELSGSIRF
TRBV4-3	16	NA	NA	TRBJ1-2	TGCGCCAGCAGCCAATCAAAAGCAGGGTCTGGCTATGGCTACACCTTC	CASSQSKAGSGYGYTF
TRBV6-1	16	NA	TRBD1	TRBJ1-3	TGTGCCAGCAGTGAAAGGACAGGAAACTCTGGAAACACCATATATTTT	CASSERTGNSGNTIYF
TRBV5-1	15	NA	NA	TRBJ2-5	TGCGCCAGCAGCTTCCTCGACACCCACCAAGAGACCCAGTACTTC	CASSFLDTHQETQYF
TRBV6-5	14	NA	TRBD1	TRBJ2-3	TGTGCCAGCAGTTACTCAGAACAGGGGGGTACGCAGTATTTT	CASSYSEQGGTQYF
TRBV10-3	16	few	NA	TRBJ1-6	TGTGCCATCAGTGAGTCGGGGGGTGGCGATAATTCACCCCTCCACTTT	CAISESGGGDNSPLHF
TRBV5-6	16	NA	NA	TRBJ1-4	TGTGCCAGCAGCTGGGGGCCGGGGGGCGGCGGTGAAAAACTGTTTTTT	CASSWGPGGGGEKLFF
TRBV11-3	15	NA	NA	TRBJ1-3	TGTGCCAGCAGCTCGACAGCTTCCTCTGGAAACACCATATATTTT	CASSSTASSGNTIYF
TRBV3-1/TRBV3-2	13	NA	TRBD1	TRBJ2-7	TGTGCCAGCAGCTGGACAGGGGGCGACGAGCAGTACTTC	CASSWTGGDEQYF
TRBV4-3	16	many	TRBD1	TRBJ2-5	TGCGCCAGCAGCCAAGATCTGGCAGGGGGCCAAGAGACCCAGTACTTC	CASSQDLAGGQETQYF
TRBV7-3	13	few	NA	TRBJ1-6	TGTGCCAGCAGCTTGTACAGGGAATCACCCCTCCACTTT	CASSLYRESPLHF
TRBV19	15	NA	TRBD1	TRBJ1-4	TGTGCCAGTAGTATTCAGGGGACAGGGGGCGAAAAACTGTTTTTT	CASSIQGTGGEKLFF
TRBV18	19	NA	NA	TRBJ2-7	TGTGCCAGCTCACCCTTTGGGCCGGGATCCAGGGGAGGGGTCTACGAGCAGTACTTC	CASSPFGPGSRGGVYEQYF
TRBV11-3	15	NA	TRBD1	TRBJ1-2	TGTGCCAGCAGCTTAGATGGACAGGGCCTTTCTGTCTACACCTTC	CASSLDGQGLSVYTF
TRBV2	13	once	NA	TRBJ1-1	TGTGCCAGCAGGCCGGGATTTAACACTGAAGCTTTCTTT	CASRPGFNTEAFF
TRBV7-6	16	NA	TRBD2	TRBJ2-1	TGTGCCAGCAGCTTAGGGACTAGCGGGAGTCCTAATGAGCAGTTCTTC	CASSLGTSGSPNEQFF
TRBV30	14	few	NA	TRBJ1-6	TGTGCCTGGAGTTCGGACCGGGGTAATTCACCCCTCCACTTT	CAWSSDRGNSPLHF
TRBV27	16	NA	NA	TRBJ2-5	TGTGCCAGCAGTTCTGGGAAGGTCATAAGGGGGGAGACCCAGTACTTC	CASSSGKVIRGETQYF